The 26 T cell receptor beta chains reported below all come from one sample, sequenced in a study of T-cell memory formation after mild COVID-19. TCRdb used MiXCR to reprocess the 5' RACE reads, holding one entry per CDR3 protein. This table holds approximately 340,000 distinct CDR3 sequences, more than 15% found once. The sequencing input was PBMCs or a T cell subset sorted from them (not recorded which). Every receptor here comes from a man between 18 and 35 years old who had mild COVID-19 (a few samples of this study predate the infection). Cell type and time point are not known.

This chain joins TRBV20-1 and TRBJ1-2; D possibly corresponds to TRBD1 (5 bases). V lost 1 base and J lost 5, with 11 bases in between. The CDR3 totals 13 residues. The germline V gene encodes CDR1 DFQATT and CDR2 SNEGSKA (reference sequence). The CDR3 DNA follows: TGCAGTGCTAGAGTATCCAGGGAGTATGGCTACACCTTC. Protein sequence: CSARVSREYGYTF.

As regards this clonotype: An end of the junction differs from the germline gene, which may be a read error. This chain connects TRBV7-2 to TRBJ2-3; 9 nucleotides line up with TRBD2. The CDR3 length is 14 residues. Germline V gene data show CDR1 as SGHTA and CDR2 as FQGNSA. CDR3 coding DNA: TGTGCCAGCAGCATAGCGGGGGCCACAGATACGCAGTATTTT. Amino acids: CASSIAGATDTQYF.

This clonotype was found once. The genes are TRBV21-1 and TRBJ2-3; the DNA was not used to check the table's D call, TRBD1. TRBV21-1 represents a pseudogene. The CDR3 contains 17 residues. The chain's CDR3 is CASSPRAGGQSTDTQYF. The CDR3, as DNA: TGTGCCAGCAGCCCCCGGGCGGGGGGCCAAAGCACAGATACGCAGTATTTT.

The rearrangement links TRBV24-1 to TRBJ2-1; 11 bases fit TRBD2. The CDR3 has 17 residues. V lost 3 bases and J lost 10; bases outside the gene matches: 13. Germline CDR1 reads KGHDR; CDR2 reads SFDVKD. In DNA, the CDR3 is TGTGCCACCAGTGATACCCGTAGCGGGGGGGCCCGTCAGGAGCAGTTCTTC. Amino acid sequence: CATSDTRSGGARQEQFF.

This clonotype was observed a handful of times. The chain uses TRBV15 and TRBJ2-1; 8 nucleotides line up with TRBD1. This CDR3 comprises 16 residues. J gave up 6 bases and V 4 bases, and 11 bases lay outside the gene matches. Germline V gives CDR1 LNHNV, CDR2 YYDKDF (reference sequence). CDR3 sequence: CATSNQDRVRVNEQFF. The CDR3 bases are TGTGCCACCAGCAACCAGGACAGGGTGCGGGTCAATGAGCAGTTCTTC.

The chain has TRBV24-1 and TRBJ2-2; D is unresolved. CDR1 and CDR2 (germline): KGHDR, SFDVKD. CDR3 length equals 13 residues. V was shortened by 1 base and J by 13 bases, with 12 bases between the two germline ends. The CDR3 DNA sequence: TGTGCCACCAGTGATTTTACAGCGACCGTGCTGTTTTTT. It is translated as CATSDFTATVLFF.

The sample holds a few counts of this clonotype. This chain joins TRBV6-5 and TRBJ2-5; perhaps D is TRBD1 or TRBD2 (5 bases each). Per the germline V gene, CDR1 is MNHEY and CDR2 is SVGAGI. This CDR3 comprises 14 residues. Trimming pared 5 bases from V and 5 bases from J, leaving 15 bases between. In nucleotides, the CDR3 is TGTGCCAGCAGTCCACGGGGCCTTCGGGAGACCCAGTACTTC. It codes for CASSPRGLRETQYF.

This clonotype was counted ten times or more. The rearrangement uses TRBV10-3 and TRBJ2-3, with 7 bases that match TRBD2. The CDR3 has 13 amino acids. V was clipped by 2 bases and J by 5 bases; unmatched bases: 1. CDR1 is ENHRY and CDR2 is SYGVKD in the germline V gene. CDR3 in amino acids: CAISEPGGDTQYF. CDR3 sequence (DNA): TGTGCCATCAGTGAGCCGGGAGGAGATACGCAGTATTTT.

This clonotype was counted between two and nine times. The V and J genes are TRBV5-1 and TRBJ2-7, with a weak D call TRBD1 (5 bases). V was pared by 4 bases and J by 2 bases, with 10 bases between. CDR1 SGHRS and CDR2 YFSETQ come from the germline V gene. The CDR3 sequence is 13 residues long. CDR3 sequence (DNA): TGCGCCAGCAGCCCCCGACAGACCTACGAGCAGTACTTC. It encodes CASSPRQTYEQYF. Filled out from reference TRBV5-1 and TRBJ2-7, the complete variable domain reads KAGVTQTPRYLIKTRGQQVTLSCSPISGHRSVSWYQQTPGQGLQFLFEYFSETQRNKGNFPGRFSGRQFSNSRSEMNVSTLELGDSALYLCASSPRQTYEQYFGPGTRLTVT.

The CDR3 DNA reads as TGTGCCAGCAGCTTGGCCCGGGGTGGGTTCCAAGAGACCCAGTACTTC. Its protein is CASSLARGGFQETQYF. The J gene is TRBJ2-5, the V gene TRBV5-4; possibly TRBD2 for D (5 bases). This CDR3 spans 16 amino acids. The V end lost 0 bases, the J end lost 1 base, and 13 bases lay between the germline ends. Germline V gives CDR1 SGHNT, CDR2 YYREEE (reference sequence).

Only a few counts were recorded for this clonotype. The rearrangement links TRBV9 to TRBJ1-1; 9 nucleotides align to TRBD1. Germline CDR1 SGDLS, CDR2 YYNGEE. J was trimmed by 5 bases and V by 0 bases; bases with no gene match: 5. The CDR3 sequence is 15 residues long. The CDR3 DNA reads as TGTGCCAGCAGCGTAGTGGGGACAGGGAAAACTGAAGCTTTCTTT. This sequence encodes CASSVVGTGKTEAFF.

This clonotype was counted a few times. This CDR3 is CASSFFGGYGYTF. CDR3 bases: TGTGCCAGCAGTTTTTTTGGAGGCTATGGCTACACCTTC. The rearrangement uses TRBV28 and TRBJ1-2; no firm D call. Germline assignment: CDR1 MDHEN and CDR2 SYDVKM. The V end lost 3 bases, the J end lost 4 bases, and 9 bases lay between the germline ends. The CDR3 is made up of 13 amino acids.

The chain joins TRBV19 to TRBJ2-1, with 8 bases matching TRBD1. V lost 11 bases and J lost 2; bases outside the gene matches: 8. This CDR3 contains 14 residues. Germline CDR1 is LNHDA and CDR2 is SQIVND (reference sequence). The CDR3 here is CALGQGPAYNEQFF. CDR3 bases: TGTGCCCTAGGACAGGGTCCAGCCTACAATGAGCAGTTCTTC.

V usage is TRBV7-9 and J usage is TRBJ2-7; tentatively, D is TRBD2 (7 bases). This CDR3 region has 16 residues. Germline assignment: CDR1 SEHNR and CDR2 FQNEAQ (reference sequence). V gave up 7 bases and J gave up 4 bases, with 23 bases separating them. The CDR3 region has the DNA TGTGCCAGCACCAACCCGAAGGGGGGGGCCCATTACGAGCAGTACTTC. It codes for CASTNPKGGAHYEQYF.

The CDR3 reads CASGTGIYEQYF. The DNA of the CDR3 is TGTGCTAGTGGCACTGGGATCTACGAGCAGTACTTC. The chain is built from TRBV12-5 and TRBJ2-7; D is unresolved. V lost 6 bases, J lost 3 bases, and 9 bases lay in between. This CDR3 has 12 residues. The germline V gene encodes CDR1 LGHNT and CDR2 FRNRAP.

CDR3 DNA: TGTGCCAGCAGCCAGCAAGCGGGGGGGAGCAATGAGCAGTTCTTC. Protein: CASSQQAGGSNEQFF. The rearrangement uses TRBV4-2 and TRBJ2-1, with 10 nucleotides matching TRBD2. The length of the CDR3 is 15 residues. J lost 6 bases, V lost 3 bases, and 5 bases had no gene match. The germline gives CDR1 LGHNA, CDR2 YNFKEQ.

The DNA of the CDR3 is TGTGCCAGCAGCTTGGGGGTTAGACAGGGGTCCTACAATGAGCAGTTCTTC. This translates into CASSLGVRQGSYNEQFF. This rearrangement joins TRBV5-6 to TRBJ2-1; 8 bases agree with TRBD1. Trimming at V came to 0 bases and at J to 1 base, leaving 6 bases not matched to a gene. Germline-derived CDR1 and CDR2 are SGHDT and YYEEEE. This CDR3 spans 17 amino acids.

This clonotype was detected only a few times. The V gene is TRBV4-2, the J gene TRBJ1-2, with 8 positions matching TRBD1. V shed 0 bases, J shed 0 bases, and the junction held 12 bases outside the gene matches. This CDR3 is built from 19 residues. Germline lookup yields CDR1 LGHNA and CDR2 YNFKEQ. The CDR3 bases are TGTGCCAGCAGCCAAGATGGGGACAGGATTTTAACGGCTAACTATGGCTACACCTTC. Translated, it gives CASSQDGDRILTANYGYTF.

The CDR3 loop reads CASRRTSGWNTQYF. The CDR3 DNA reads TGTGCCAGCAGAAGGACTAGCGGTTGGAATACGCAGTATTTT. The J gene is TRBJ2-3, the V gene TRBV12-3 or TRBV12-4, with 10 nucleotides matching TRBD2. The CDR3 is 14 amino acids. With V trimmed by 6 bases and J by 7 bases, 7 bases remained unmatched.

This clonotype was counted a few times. Here the CDR3 reads CASRGGVIYEQYF. CDR3 bases: TGTGCCAGCAGGGGCGGGGTTATCTACGAGCAGTACTTC. The chain has TRBV7-9 and TRBJ2-7; tentative D call: TRBD2 (6 bases). The V and J ends lost 6 bases and 3 bases respectively, with 12 bases between them. Germline V gives CDR1 SEHNR, CDR2 FQNEAQ (reference sequence). The CDR3 consists of 13 residues.

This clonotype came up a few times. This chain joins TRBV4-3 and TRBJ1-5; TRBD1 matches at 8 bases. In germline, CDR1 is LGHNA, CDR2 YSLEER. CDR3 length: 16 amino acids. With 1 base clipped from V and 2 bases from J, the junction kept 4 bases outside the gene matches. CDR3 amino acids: CASSQALDRGNQPQHF. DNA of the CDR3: TGCGCCAGCAGCCAAGCTTTGGACAGGGGCAATCAGCCCCAGCATTTT.

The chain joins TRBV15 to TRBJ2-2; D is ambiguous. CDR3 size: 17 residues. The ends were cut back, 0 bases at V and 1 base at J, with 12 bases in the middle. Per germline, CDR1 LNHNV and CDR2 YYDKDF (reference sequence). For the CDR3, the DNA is TGTGCCACCAGCAGAGAAAGCCCGAGTCGGAACACCGGGGAGCTGTTTTTT. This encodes CATSRESPSRNTGELFF.

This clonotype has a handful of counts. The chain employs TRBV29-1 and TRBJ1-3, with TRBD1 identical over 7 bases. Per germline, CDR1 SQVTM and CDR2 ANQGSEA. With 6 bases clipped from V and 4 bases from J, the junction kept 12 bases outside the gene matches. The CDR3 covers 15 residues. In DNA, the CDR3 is TGCAGCGTCGCAGGCCTTGACAGGGTCGGAAACACCATATATTTT. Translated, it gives CSVAGLDRVGNTIYF.

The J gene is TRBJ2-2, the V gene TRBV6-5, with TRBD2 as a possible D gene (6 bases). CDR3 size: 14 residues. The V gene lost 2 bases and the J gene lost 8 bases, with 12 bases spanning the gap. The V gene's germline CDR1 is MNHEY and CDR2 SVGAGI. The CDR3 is CASSYTPEGGELFF. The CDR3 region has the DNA TGTGCCAGCAGTTACACCCCGGAGGGGGGGGAGCTGTTTTTT.

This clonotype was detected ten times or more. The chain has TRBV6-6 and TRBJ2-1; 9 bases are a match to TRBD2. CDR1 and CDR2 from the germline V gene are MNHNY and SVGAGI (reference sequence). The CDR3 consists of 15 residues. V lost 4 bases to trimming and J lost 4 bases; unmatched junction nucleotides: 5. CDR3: CASSSSGGSYNEQFF. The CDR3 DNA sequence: TGTGCCAGCAGTTCCAGCGGGGGGTCGTACAATGAGCAGTTCTTC.

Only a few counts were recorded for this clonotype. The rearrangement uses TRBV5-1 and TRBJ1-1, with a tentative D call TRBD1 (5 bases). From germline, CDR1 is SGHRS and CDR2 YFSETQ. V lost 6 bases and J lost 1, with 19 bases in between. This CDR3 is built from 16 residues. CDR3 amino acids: CASTWRSLGGNTEAFF. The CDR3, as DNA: TGCGCCAGCACTTGGAGGTCCCTTGGGGGGAACACTGAAGCTTTCTTT.